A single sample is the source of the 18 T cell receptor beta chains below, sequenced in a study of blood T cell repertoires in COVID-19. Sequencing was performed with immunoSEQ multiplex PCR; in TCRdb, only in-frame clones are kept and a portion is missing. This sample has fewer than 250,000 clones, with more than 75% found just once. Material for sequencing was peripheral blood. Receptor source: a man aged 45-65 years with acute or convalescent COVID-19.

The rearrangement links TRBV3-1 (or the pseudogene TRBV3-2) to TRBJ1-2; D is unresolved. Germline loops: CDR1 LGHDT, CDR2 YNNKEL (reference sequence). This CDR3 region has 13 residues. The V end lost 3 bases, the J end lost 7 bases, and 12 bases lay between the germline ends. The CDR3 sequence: CASSHEQLSGYTF. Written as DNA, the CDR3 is TGTGCCAGCAGCCACGAACAGCTGAGTGGCTACACCTTC.

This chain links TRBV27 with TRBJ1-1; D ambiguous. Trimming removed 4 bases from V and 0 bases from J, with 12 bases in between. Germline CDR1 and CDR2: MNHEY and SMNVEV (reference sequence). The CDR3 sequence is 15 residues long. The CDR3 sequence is CASSSNSMMNTEAFF. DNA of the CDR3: TGTGCCAGCAGTTCAAACAGTATGATGAACACTGAAGCTTTCTTT.

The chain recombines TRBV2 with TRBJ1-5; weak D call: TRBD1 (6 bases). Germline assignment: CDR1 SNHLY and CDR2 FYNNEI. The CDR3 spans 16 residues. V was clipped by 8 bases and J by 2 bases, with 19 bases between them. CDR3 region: CASSGGRGMRNQPQHF. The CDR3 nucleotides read TGTGCCAGCTCTGGGGGCAGGGGTATGCGCAATCAGCCCCAGCATTTT.

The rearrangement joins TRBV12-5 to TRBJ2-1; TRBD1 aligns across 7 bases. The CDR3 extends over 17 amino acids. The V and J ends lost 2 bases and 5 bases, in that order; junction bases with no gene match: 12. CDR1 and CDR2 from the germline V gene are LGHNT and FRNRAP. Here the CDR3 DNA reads TGTGCTAGTGGTTTGTACCGACAGGGAAGATCGGACAATGAGCAGTTCTTC. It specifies CASGLYRQGRSDNEQFF.

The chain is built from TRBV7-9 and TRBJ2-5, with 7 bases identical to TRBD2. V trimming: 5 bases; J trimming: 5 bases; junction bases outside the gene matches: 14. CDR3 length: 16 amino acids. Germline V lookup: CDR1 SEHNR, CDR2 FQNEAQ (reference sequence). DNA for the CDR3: TGTGCCAGCAGCCCCTTAGGCGGGAGTACCGGTGAGACCCAGTACTTC. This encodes CASSPLGGSTGETQYF.

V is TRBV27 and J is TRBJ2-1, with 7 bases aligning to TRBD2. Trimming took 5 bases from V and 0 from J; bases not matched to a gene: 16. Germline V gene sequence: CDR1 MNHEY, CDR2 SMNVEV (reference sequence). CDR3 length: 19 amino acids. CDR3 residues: CASSPRLAGDLSSYNEQFF. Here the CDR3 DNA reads TGTGCCAGCAGTCCCCGGCTGGCGGGGGATCTGAGCTCCTACAATGAGCAGTTCTTC.

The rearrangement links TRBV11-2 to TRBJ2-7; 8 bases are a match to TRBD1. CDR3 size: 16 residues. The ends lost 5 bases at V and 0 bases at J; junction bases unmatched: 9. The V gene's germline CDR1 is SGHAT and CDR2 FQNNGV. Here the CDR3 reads CASSRARTGSSYEQYF. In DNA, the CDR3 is TGTGCCAGCAGCCGAGCACGGACAGGGAGCTCCTACGAGCAGTACTTC.

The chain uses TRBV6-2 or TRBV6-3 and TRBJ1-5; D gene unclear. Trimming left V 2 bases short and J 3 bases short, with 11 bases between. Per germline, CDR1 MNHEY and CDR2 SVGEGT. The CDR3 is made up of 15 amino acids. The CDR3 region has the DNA TGTGCCAGCAGTTACCTTGGGCAGTACAATCAGCCCCAGCATTTT. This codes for CASSYLGQYNQPQHF.

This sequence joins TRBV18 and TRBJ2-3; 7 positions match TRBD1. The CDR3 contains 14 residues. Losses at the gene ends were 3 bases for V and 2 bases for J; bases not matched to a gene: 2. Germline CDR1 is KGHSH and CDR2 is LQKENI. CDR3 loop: CASSPGQNTDTQYF. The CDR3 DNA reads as TGTGCCAGCTCACCGGGACAGAACACAGATACGCAGTATTTT. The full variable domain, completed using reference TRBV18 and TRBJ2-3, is NAGVMQNPRHLVRRRGQEARLRCSPMKGHSHVYWYRQLPEEGLKFMVYLQKENIIDESGMPKERFSAEFPKEGPSILRIQQVVRGDSAAYFCASSPGQNTDTQYFGPGTRLTVL.

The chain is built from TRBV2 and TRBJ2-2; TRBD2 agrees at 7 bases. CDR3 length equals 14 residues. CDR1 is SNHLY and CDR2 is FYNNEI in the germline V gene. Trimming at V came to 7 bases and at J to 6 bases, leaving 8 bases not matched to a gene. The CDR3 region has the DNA TGTGCCAGCACCCCCCTGGGAGGGGCCGGGGAGCTGTTTTTT. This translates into CASTPLGGAGELFF.

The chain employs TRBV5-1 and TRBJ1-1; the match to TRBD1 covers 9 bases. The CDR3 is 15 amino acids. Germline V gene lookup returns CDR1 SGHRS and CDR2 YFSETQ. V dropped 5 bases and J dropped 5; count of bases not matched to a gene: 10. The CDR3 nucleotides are TGCGCCAGCAGGTACGAGACAGGGGGACGGACTGAAGCTTTCTTT. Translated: CASRYETGGRTEAFF.

The CDR3 sequence: CASRAGTGGEKLFF. CDR3 nucleotide sequence: TGTGCCAGCAGGGCCGGGACAGGGGGTGAAAAACTGTTTTTT. V and J are TRBV2 and TRBJ1-4, with 11 nucleotides matching TRBD1. The V gene end was trimmed by 6 bases and the J gene end by 7 bases; junction bases not matched to a gene: 4. This CDR3 has 14 residues. CDR1 and CDR2 (germline): SNHLY, FYNNEI.

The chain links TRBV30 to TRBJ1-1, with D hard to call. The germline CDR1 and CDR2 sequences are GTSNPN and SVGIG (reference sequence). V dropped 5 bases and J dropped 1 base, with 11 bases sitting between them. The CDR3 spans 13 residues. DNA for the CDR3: TGTGCCTGGCTCAGGAACTGGAACACTGAAGCTTTCTTT. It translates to CAWLRNWNTEAFF.

In nucleotides, the CDR3 is TGTGCCAGCAACCTCGGACAGGGGATAGGGAACACTGAAGCTTTCTTT. Amino acid sequence: CASNLGQGIGNTEAFF. The genes are TRBV11-1 and TRBJ1-1; 9 bases are a match to TRBD1. The CDR3 length is 16 residues. With V trimmed by 7 bases and J by 1 base, 10 bases remained unmatched. CDR1 SGHAT and CDR2 FQDESV come from the germline V gene (reference sequence).

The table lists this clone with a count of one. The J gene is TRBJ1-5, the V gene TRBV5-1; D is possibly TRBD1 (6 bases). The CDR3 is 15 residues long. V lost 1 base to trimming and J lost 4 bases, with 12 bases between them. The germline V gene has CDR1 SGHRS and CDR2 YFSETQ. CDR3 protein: CASSLLGTLNQPQHF. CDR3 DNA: TGCGCCAGCAGCTTGCTCGGGACATTAAATCAGCCCCAGCATTTT. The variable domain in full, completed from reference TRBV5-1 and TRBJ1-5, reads KAGVTQTPRYLIKTRGQQVTLSCSPISGHRSVSWYQQTPGQGLQFLFEYFSETQRNKGNFPGRFSGRQFSNSRSEMNVSTLELGDSALYLCASSLLGTLNQPQHFGDGTRLSIL.

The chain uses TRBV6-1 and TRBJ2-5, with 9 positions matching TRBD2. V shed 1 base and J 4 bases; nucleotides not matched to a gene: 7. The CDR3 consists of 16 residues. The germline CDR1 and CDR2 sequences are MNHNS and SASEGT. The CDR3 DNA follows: TGTGCCAGCAGTGAAGGTCCAGCGGGGGGTCGAGAGACCCAGTACTTC. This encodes CASSEGPAGGRETQYF.

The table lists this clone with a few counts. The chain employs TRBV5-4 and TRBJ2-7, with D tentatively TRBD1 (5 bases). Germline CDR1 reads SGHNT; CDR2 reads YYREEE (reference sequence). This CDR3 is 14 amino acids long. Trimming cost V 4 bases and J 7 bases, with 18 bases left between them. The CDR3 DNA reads TGTGCCAGCAGCCAGCAGGGAAGCCTATGGGAGCAGTACTTC. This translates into CASSQQGSLWEQYF.

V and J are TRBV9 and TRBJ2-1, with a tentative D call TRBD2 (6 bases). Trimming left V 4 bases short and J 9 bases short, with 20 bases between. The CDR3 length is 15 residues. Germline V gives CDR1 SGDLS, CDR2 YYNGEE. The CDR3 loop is CASSQWEEVPSEQFF. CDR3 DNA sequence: TGTGCCAGCAGCCAATGGGAGGAGGTGCCTTCTGAGCAGTTCTTC.